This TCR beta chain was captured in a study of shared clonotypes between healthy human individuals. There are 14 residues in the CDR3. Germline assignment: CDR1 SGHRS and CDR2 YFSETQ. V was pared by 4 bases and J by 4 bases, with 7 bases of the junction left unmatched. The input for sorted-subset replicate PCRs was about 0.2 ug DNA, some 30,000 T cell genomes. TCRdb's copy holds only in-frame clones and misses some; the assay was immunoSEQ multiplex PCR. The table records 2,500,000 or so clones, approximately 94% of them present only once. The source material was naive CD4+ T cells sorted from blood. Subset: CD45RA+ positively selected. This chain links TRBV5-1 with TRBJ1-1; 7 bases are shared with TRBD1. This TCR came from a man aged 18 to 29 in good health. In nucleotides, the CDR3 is TGCGCCAGCAGCAGACTAGGACAGGCCACTGAAGCTTTCTTT. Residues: CASSRLGQATEAFF.